The 31 T cell receptor beta chains below come from one sample, sequenced in a study of memory CD4+ T cells and cytomegalovirus serostatus (dated 2019 in TCRdb). To prepare the library, the immunoSEQ multiplex PCR assay was applied. The table comes from immuneACCESS by way of TCRdb, which keeps in-frame sequences with V and J called. Part of the clones is missing from these tables; in studies checked, under half for an unresolved V gene and the rest for unknown reasons. The sample profile shows fewer than 75,000 clones; roughly four fifths of them were found once. The ten biggest clones cover 0.7% to 0.85% of the sample. Single viable CD3+CD4+CD8-CD45RO+ cells were sorted as memory CD4+ T cells on a FACSAria II. Sequenced sample: memory CD4+ T cells from blood. Receptor source: an adult in good health and CMV-seronegative.

The chain joins TRBV18 to TRBJ2-5, with D uncertain. Trimming shortened V by 6 bases and J by 2 bases, and 10 bases separated the two germline ends. Germline loops: CDR1 KGHSH, CDR2 LQKENI. CDR3 size: 13 residues. CDR3 DNA sequence: TGTGCCAGCTCGGAAAGTGTACAAGAGACCCAGTACTTC. This gives the protein CASSESVQETQYF. The full variable domain, its missing parts supplied by reference TRBV18 and TRBJ2-5, is NAGVMQNPRHLVRRRGQEARLRCSPMKGHSHVYWYRQLPEEGLKFMVYLQKENIIDESGMPKERFSAEFPKEGPSILRIQQVVRGDSAAYFCASSESVQETQYFGPGTRLLVL.

This clone was detected only a few times. This sequence joins TRBV5-4 and TRBJ2-7; D is unclear. Deletions cut 0 bases from V and 5 bases from J, with 6 bases between. Germline assignment: CDR1 SGHNT and CDR2 YYREEE (reference sequence). This CDR3 comprises 12 residues. The CDR3 sequence is CASSLGPDEQYF. The CDR3 nucleotides are TGTGCCAGCAGCTTGGGACCAGACGAGCAGTACTTC.

The chain couples TRBV28 to TRBJ1-6; D not resolved. V lost 6 bases to trimming and J lost 1 base, with 7 bases between them. In germline, CDR1 is MDHEN, CDR2 SYDVKM. The CDR3 runs to 14 residues. Written as DNA, the CDR3 is TGTGCCAGCAGGGGGATATCCTATAATTCACCCCTCCACTTT. Protein sequence: CASRGISYNSPLHF.

This clone has just a few counts. The chain employs TRBV19 and TRBJ2-6, with TRBD1 matching 7 bases. The CDR3 loop spans 16 amino acids. CDR1 LNHDA and CDR2 SQIVND come from the germline V gene (reference sequence). V was pared by 5 bases and J by 0 bases, with 4 bases of the junction left unmatched. The CDR3: CASSVNRGSGANVLTF. In DNA, the CDR3 is TGTGCCAGTAGTGTCAACAGGGGCTCTGGGGCCAACGTCCTGACTTTC.

This chain links TRBV7-8 with TRBJ1-3; D is undetermined. Germline V CDR1 and CDR2: SGHVS, FQNEAQ. V was shortened by 5 bases and J by 6 bases, with 8 bases between the two germline ends. CDR3 length: 12 amino acids. The CDR3 sequence is CASSLDPNTIYF. In DNA form, the CDR3 reads TGTGCCAGCAGCCTAGATCCAAACACCATATATTTT.

The table lists this clone with a count of one. This chain uses TRBV19 with TRBJ2-1; possibly TRBD1 or TRBD2 for D (5 bases each). Germline V gene lookup returns CDR1 LNHDA and CDR2 SQIVND (reference sequence). This CDR3 region has 14 residues. V was cut by 3 bases and J by 7 bases, with 13 bases left in between. CDR3 loop: CASSMGVTRNEQFF. The CDR3 bases are TGTGCCAGTAGTATGGGGGTCACGAGAAATGAGCAGTTCTTC.

The chain uses TRBV6-6 and TRBJ2-1; 11 nucleotides line up with TRBD2. The CDR3 is 13 amino acids. V gave up 7 bases and J gave up 10 bases; unmatched junction bases: 6. Germline V gene sequence: CDR1 MNHNY, CDR2 SVGAGI (reference sequence). The CDR3 loop reads CASMLAGGTEQFF. In nucleotides, the CDR3 is TGTGCCAGCATGCTAGCGGGGGGTACCGAGCAGTTCTTC.

This clone was found a few times. Here the CDR3 reads CASSQDSKTEQFF. CDR3 sequence (DNA): TGTGCCAGCAGCCAAGATTCAAAGACGGAGCAGTTCTTC. The rearrangement joins TRBV4-2 to TRBJ2-1; no reliable D call. Trimming shortened V by 0 bases and J by 10 bases, and 10 bases separated the two germline ends. The CDR3 covers 13 residues. Germline loops: CDR1 LGHNA, CDR2 YNFKEQ.

V is TRBV28 and J is TRBJ1-1, with 9 positions matching TRBD1. Germline V gives CDR1 MDHEN, CDR2 SYDVKM. The CDR3 is 14 amino acids. Trimming at V came to 6 bases and at J to 5 bases, leaving 7 bases not matched to a gene. The CDR3 DNA reads TGTGCCAGCAGGTCAGGACAGGGGAAAACTGAAGCTTTCTTT. Translating gives CASRSGQGKTEAFF.

The J gene is TRBJ2-1, the V gene TRBV5-1; TRBD2 aligns across 11 bases. This CDR3 region has 19 residues. Germline V lookup: CDR1 SGHRS, CDR2 YFSETQ. Trimming removed 4 bases from V and 2 bases from J; junction bases left unmatched: 14. The CDR3 region is CASSDRGLAGGKPYNEQFF. Written as DNA, the CDR3 is TGCGCCAGCAGCGACCGCGGGCTAGCGGGAGGTAAGCCCTACAATGAGCAGTTCTTC.

This clone was found once. V usage is TRBV30 and J usage is TRBJ2-7; D tentatively reads TRBD1 or TRBD2 (5 bases each). CDR3 length equals 12 residues. Trimming removed 1 base from V and 2 bases from J, with 6 bases in between. Germline CDR1 GTSNPN, CDR2 SVGIG (reference sequence). The CDR3 sequence is CAWSGGAYEQYF. The CDR3 coding sequence is TGTGCCTGGAGTGGAGGGGCCTACGAGCAGTACTTC.

The chain joins TRBV9 to TRBJ2-5; maybe TRBD1 (6 bases). The germline V gene encodes CDR1 SGDLS and CDR2 YYNGEE. The V and J ends lost 0 bases and 3 bases respectively, with 6 bases between them. The CDR3 has 13 amino acids. This CDR3 is CASSVGTEETQYF. CDR3 in DNA: TGTGCCAGCAGCGTAGGGACAGAAGAGACCCAGTACTTC. The complete variable domain, with remaining parts taken from reference TRBV9 and TRBJ2-5, reads DSGVTQTPKHLITATGQRVTLRCSPRSGDLSVYWYQQSLDQGLQFLIQYYNGEERAKGNILERFSAQQFPDLHSELNLSSLELGDSALYFCASSVGTEETQYFGPGTRLLVL.

The rearrangement links TRBV29-1 to TRBJ2-1; 7 bases fit TRBD1. The length of the CDR3 is 15 residues. Germline loops: CDR1 SQVTM, CDR2 ANQGSEA. Trimming at V came to 4 bases and at J to 5 bases, leaving 11 bases not matched to a gene. CDR3 loop: CSVAPRGSYDNEQFF. CDR3 DNA sequence: TGCAGCGTTGCCCCCAGGGGGAGTTACGACAATGAGCAGTTCTTC.

The chain carries TRBV30 and TRBJ2-2; D is undetermined. The germline V gene has CDR1 GTSNPN and CDR2 SVGIG (reference sequence). CDR3 size: 11 residues. V shed 5 bases and J shed 3 bases, with 4 bases lying between them. CDR3 in amino acids: CAWSYTGELFF. CDR3 bases: TGTGCCTGGTCTTACACCGGGGAGCTGTTTTTT.

A remark on this clone: Other nucleotide sequences from this sample produce the same CDR3. The gene calls are TRBV5-1 and TRBJ2-5; 12 nucleotides agree with TRBD2. The CDR3 contains 16 residues. Germline V gives CDR1 SGHRS, CDR2 YFSETQ. V shed 0 bases and J 5 bases; nucleotides not matched to a gene: 5. Here the CDR3 reads CASSLELAGGWETQYF. CDR3 in DNA: TGCGCCAGCAGCTTGGAACTAGCGGGAGGATGGGAGACCCAGTACTTC. Full variable domain (missing parts from reference TRBV5-1 and TRBJ2-5): KAGVTQTPRYLIKTRGQQVTLSCSPISGHRSVSWYQQTPGQGLQFLFEYFSETQRNKGNFPGRFSGRQFSNSRSEMNVSTLELGDSALYLCASSLELAGGWETQYFGPGTRLLVL.

Here the CDR3 reads CASSSGGTAGANVLTF. DNA for the CDR3: TGTGCCAGCAGCTCCGGAGGGACAGCTGGGGCCAACGTCCTGACTTTC. The chain links TRBV7-9 to TRBJ2-6, with D possibly matching TRBD1 (7 bases). This CDR3 comprises 16 residues. Trimming took off 4 bases at V and 2 bases at J, with 12 bases between the two ends. Germline V gene lookup returns CDR1 SEHNR and CDR2 FQNEAQ (reference sequence).

The chain has TRBV7-9 and TRBJ2-5; D unresolved. The germline gives CDR1 SEHNR, CDR2 FQNEAQ (reference sequence). Trimming pared 4 bases from V and 8 bases from J, leaving 11 bases between. The CDR3 runs 12 residues. CDR3 DNA sequence: TGTGCCAGCAGCTCCCCCGGCCTTACCCAGTACTTC. It yields the protein CASSSPGLTQYF.

The chain joins TRBV29-1 to TRBJ2-5, with D uncertain. This CDR3 has 13 residues. The germline V gene encodes CDR1 SQVTM and CDR2 ANQGSEA. Trimming left V 1 base short and J 3 bases short, with 9 bases between. CDR3 sequence reads: CSVEGSRKETQYF. Here the CDR3 DNA reads TGCAGCGTTGAAGGTAGCAGGAAAGAGACCCAGTACTTC.

In this sample, this clone turned up a few times. The J gene is TRBJ1-1, the V gene TRBV28; D perhaps matches TRBD1 (6 bases). V shed 4 bases and J shed 1 base, with 10 bases lying between them. Germline V gene sequence: CDR1 MDHEN, CDR2 SYDVKM. This CDR3 is 14 amino acids long. Here the CDR3 reads CASSSPGQNTEAFF. The CDR3 DNA sequence: TGTGCCAGCAGTTCACCGGGACAGAACACTGAAGCTTTCTTT.

V is TRBV7-8 and J is TRBJ1-6, with D maybe TRBD1 (5 bases). There are 16 residues in the CDR3. Germline V gene data show CDR1 as SGHVS and CDR2 as FQNEAQ. V shed 5 bases and J shed 10 bases, with 21 bases lying between them. The CDR3 spells CASSPRDLSPASPLHF. The DNA for the CDR3 is TGTGCCAGCAGCCCAAGGGACCTCTCGCCGGCCTCACCCCTCCACTTT.

This clone was observed a few times. The rearrangement joins TRBV7-9 to TRBJ2-3; D perhaps matches TRBD2 (6 bases). The CDR3 length is 13 residues. The V and J ends lost 4 bases and 4 bases respectively, with 9 bases between them. Looked up from germline, CDR1 is SEHNR and CDR2 is FQNEAQ (reference sequence). The CDR3 spells CASSSGTSDTQYF. In nucleotides, the CDR3 is TGTGCCAGCAGCTCTGGGACTTCAGATACGCAGTATTTT.

This chain uses TRBV9 with TRBJ1-1, with unresolved D. V lost 0 bases and J lost 0, with 6 bases in between. This CDR3 region has 14 residues. Germline CDR1 SGDLS, CDR2 YYNGEE. The CDR3 loop is CASSVEGLNTEAFF. The CDR3, as DNA: TGTGCCAGCAGCGTAGAAGGGTTGAACACTGAAGCTTTCTTT.

The CDR3 nucleotides read TGTGCCAGCAGCTTTCTCAGAGGGCTAATTGCCTACAATGAGCAGTTCTTC. Translation gives CASSFLRGLIAYNEQFF. V usage is TRBV5-8 and J usage is TRBJ2-1; D may be TRBD2 (5 bases). CDR3 length equals 17 residues. V was clipped by 2 bases and J by 2 bases, with 17 bases between them. CDR1 SGHTS and CDR2 YDEGEE come from the germline V gene.

J is TRBJ1-1 and V is TRBV19; D is ambiguous. This CDR3 has 13 residues. V dropped 3 bases and J dropped 8 bases, with 13 bases sitting between them. The germline CDR1 and CDR2 sequences are LNHDA and SQIVND (reference sequence). The CDR3 DNA reads as TGTGCCAGTAGTATTAGGGCCCTAGGGGAAGCTTTCTTT. It is translated as CASSIRALGEAFF.

This clone was seen a handful of times. V usage is TRBV18 and J usage is TRBJ1-2; 8 bases match TRBD1. Germline values: CDR1 KGHSH, CDR2 LQKENI. CDR3 size: 15 residues. The trim removed 5 bases at V and 4 bases at J, leaving 9 bases unmatched. The CDR3 nucleotides read TGTGCCAGCTCAGCAACGGACAGGGCGGGCTATGGCTACACCTTC. It specifies CASSATDRAGYGYTF.

This chain uses TRBV7-9 with TRBJ2-1; D uncertain. The germline gives CDR1 SEHNR, CDR2 FQNEAQ (reference sequence). The CDR3 contains 14 residues. V lost 4 bases and J 8 bases, leaving 15 bases between the germline ends. The CDR3 region is CASSYVHSGDEQFF. Written as DNA, the CDR3 is TGTGCCAGCAGCTACGTACATAGTGGCGATGAGCAGTTCTTC. The full variable domain, with the rest looked up from reference TRBV7-9 and TRBJ2-1, is DTGVSQNPRHKITKRGQNVTFRCDPISEHNRLYWYRQTLGQGPEFLTYFQNEAQLEKSRLLSDRFSAERPKGSFSTLEIQRTEQGDSAMYLCASSYVHSGDEQFFGPGTRLTVL.

This rearrangement joins TRBV7-2 to TRBJ2-3, with D unresolved. Germline V gene sequence: CDR1 SGHTA, CDR2 FQGNSA. CDR3 size: 11 residues. V lost 3 bases, J lost 3 bases, and 1 base lay in between. This CDR3 reads CASSFTDTQYF. The CDR3 DNA reads TGTGCCAGCAGCTTTACAGATACGCAGTATTTT.

This clone was detected a few times. In DNA form, the CDR3 reads TGTGCCAGCAACAATTACGAGACTAGCGGGAGGGGCAGCTACAATGAGCAGTTCTTC. Protein sequence: CASNNYETSGRGSYNEQFF. This sequence joins TRBV7-8 and TRBJ2-1; 14 bases fit TRBD2. Per germline, CDR1 SGHVS and CDR2 FQNEAQ. The CDR3 has 19 amino acids. J was trimmed by 3 bases and V by 7 bases; bases with no gene match: 14.

V and J are TRBV6-5 and TRBJ1-1, with a weak D call TRBD1 (5 bases). The CDR3 length is 12 residues. V was trimmed by 7 bases and J by 6 bases, leaving 12 bases between them. Germline CDR1 reads MNHEY; CDR2 reads SVGAGI. The CDR3 protein is CASTSQGAEAFF. The DNA of the CDR3 is TGTGCCAGCACAAGCCAAGGGGCTGAAGCTTTCTTT.

This clone was seen more than once but under ten times. The rearrangement links TRBV6-5 to TRBJ2-7; unclear D gene. V shed 4 bases and J shed 3 bases, with 13 bases lying between them. Germline lookup yields CDR1 MNHEY and CDR2 SVGAGI. The CDR3 length is 14 residues. In DNA form, the CDR3 reads TGTGCCAGCAGTTTGGCAGTTGGGATCTACGAGCAGTACTTC. Translating it yields CASSLAVGIYEQYF.

This sequence joins TRBV28 and TRBJ1-5, with D hard to call. The CDR3 length is 15 residues. With 7 bases removed from V and 1 base from J, the gap between germline ends came to 14 bases. CDR1 is MDHEN, CDR2 SYDVKM, per germline. CDR3 loop: CASTLAWASNQPQHF. The CDR3 DNA reads TGTGCCAGCACCTTGGCGTGGGCGAGCAATCAGCCCCAGCATTTT.